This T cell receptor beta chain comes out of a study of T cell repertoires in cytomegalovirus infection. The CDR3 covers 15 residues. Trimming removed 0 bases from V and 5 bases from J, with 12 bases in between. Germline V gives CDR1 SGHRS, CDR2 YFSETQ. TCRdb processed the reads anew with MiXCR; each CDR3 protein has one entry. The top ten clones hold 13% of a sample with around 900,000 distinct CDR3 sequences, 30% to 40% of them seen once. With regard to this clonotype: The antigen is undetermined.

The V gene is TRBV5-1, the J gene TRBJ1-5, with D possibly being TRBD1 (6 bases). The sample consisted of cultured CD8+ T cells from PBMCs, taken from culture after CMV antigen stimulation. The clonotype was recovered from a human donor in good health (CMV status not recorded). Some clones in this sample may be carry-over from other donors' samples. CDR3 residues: CASSLAYRADQPQHF. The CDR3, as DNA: TGCGCCAGCAGCTTGGCCTACAGGGCGGATCAGCCCCAGCATTTT.